This entry lists 12 T cell receptor beta chains sequenced from one sample in a study of technical replicates of blood from a handful of donors. The method was immunoSEQ multiplex PCR; TCRdb's version includes in-frame clones alone and lacks a portion of them. The sample carries over 50,000 clones, about 88% recorded once. Sequenced material: PBMCs. These receptors originate from a human donor in good health. Some clones in this sample may be carry-over from other donors' samples.

CDR3 coding DNA: TGCGCCAGCAGCTCACAGGGGACAGGCTACGAGCAGTACTTC. Its translation is CASSSQGTGYEQYF. The chain combines TRBV10-1 with TRBJ2-7; 8 positions match TRBD1. The germline V gene encodes CDR1 WNHNN and CDR2 SYGVQD (reference sequence). The CDR3 sequence is 14 residues long. The V gene end was trimmed by 6 bases and the J gene end by 3 bases; junction bases not matched to a gene: 7.

This rearrangement joins TRBV11-2 to TRBJ2-7; maybe TRBD1 (6 bases). The germline V and J ends were trimmed by 8 bases and 2 bases, with 13 bases remaining between them. The germline V gene encodes CDR1 SGHAT and CDR2 FQNNGV. This CDR3 has 13 residues. The CDR3 DNA sequence: TGTGCCAGCCTACATCAGGGGACCTACGAGCAGTACTTC. Residues: CASLHQGTYEQYF.

This CDR3 is CASSLFSGQPQHF. Here the CDR3 DNA reads TGTGCCAGCAGCTTATTTTCGGGTCAGCCCCAGCATTTT. V gene TRBV7-9 combines with J gene TRBJ1-5; unclear D gene. This CDR3 comprises 13 residues. Trimming took 2 bases from V and 6 from J, leaving 8 bases between them. Germline values: CDR1 SEHNR, CDR2 FQNEAQ (reference sequence).

This clone came up once. The chain has TRBV27 and TRBJ1-5; 10 nucleotides align to TRBD1. The CDR3 runs to 16 residues. Germline V gene sequence: CDR1 MNHEY, CDR2 SMNVEV (reference sequence). The ends lost 6 bases at V and 1 base at J; junction bases unmatched: 6. The chain's CDR3 is CASRQRGQGSNQPQHF. The CDR3 bases are TGTGCCAGCAGACAACGGGGACAGGGGAGCAATCAGCCCCAGCATTTT.

This clone was found once. The chain joins TRBV5-4 to TRBJ2-2; perhaps TRBD2 as D (5 bases). CDR3 length: 15 residues. Germline V gene lookup returns CDR1 SGHNT and CDR2 YYREEE (reference sequence). V was cut by 4 bases and J by 5 bases, with 15 bases left in between. In DNA form, the CDR3 reads TGTGCCAGCAGCCGCGGGCAGTGGAGGACCGGGGAGCTGTTTTTT. This sequence encodes CASSRGQWRTGELFF.

This clone was seen just once. The chain couples TRBV6-1 to TRBJ1-6; TRBD1 agrees at 9 bases. J was trimmed by 0 bases and V by 0 bases; bases with no gene match: 6. This CDR3 spans 19 amino acids. CDR1 and CDR2 from the germline V gene are MNHNS and SASEGT. This CDR3 is CASSEAGQGIFSYNSPLHF. The CDR3 nucleotides are TGTGCCAGCAGTGAAGCGGGACAGGGCATATTCTCCTATAATTCACCCCTCCACTTT.

A single count supports this clone. The V and J genes are TRBV9 and TRBJ2-6, with D unclear. The CDR3 sequence is 16 residues long. Germline values: CDR1 SGDLS, CDR2 YYNGEE. V was clipped by 2 bases and J by 0 bases, with 9 bases between them. DNA of the CDR3: TGTGCCAGCAGCGTTAACAGTATCTCTGGGGCCAACGTCCTGACTTTC. This encodes CASSVNSISGANVLTF.

The chain combines TRBV4-1 with TRBJ2-7, with 8 bases lining up with TRBD2. CDR3 length equals 14 residues. CDR1 and CDR2 from the germline V gene are MGHRA and YSYEKL. The J segment lost 3 bases and the V segment lost 4 bases, leaving 5 bases of the junction unmatched. DNA of the CDR3: TGCGCCAGCAGCCGGACTAGCAGTGGCTACGAGCAGTACTTC. As protein: CASSRTSSGYEQYF.

Notes on this clone: The junction departs from germline at one end; a sequencing error may be responsible. The chain uses TRBV2 and TRBJ2-5; TRBD1 might be the D (5 bases). The CDR3 totals 11 residues. From germline, CDR1 is SNHLY and CDR2 FYNNEI. The CDR3 bases are TGTGCCAGCAGTGAACTCTCCAGGGCGGACTTC. Protein product: CASSELSRADF.

This CDR3 reads CASTGSRDEQFF. Here the CDR3 DNA reads TGTGCCAGCACTGGAAGCCGGGATGAGCAGTTCTTC. The V gene is TRBV6-5, the J gene TRBJ2-1; D uncertain. The germline V gene encodes CDR1 MNHEY and CDR2 SVGAGI. V was pared by 7 bases and J by 8 bases, with 12 bases between. This CDR3 region has 12 residues.

V usage is TRBV4-1 and J usage is TRBJ2-3; 12 bases fit TRBD2. Germline-derived CDR1 and CDR2 are MGHRA and YSYEKL. V dropped 0 bases and J dropped 2; count of bases not matched to a gene: 3. The CDR3 is 17 residues long. This CDR3 reads CASSQETSGGVTDTQYF. Written as DNA, the CDR3 is TGCGCCAGCAGCCAAGAGACTAGCGGGGGCGTCACAGATACGCAGTATTTT.

The chain recombines TRBV29-1 with TRBJ2-7; TRBD1 might be the D (5 bases). Germline V CDR1 and CDR2: SQVTM, ANQGSEA. V lost 8 bases and J 2 bases, leaving 25 bases between the germline ends. This CDR3 is built from 16 residues. The CDR3: CSSPGQGIVSTYEQYF. DNA of the CDR3: TGCAGCTCCCCCGGGCAGGGTATAGTTTCAACCTACGAGCAGTACTTC.